The 3 T cell receptor beta chains below were found in one sample sequenced in a study of cytomegalovirus exposure and HLA in healthy donors. In the PCR, 60 Vbeta and 13 Jbeta primers were used. TCRdb's table, derived via immunoSEQ multiplex PCR, lists solely in-frame clones and lacks some. The sample has some 85,000 clones, about 88% seen once. Specimen: PBMCs. These receptors were collected from a man younger than 35 in good health and CMV-seronegative.

The chain couples TRBV27 to TRBJ2-1; D perhaps matches TRBD2 (6 bases). This CDR3 comprises 17 residues. Germline CDR1 reads MNHEY; CDR2 reads SMNVEV (reference sequence). Deletions cut 5 bases from V and 5 bases from J, with 22 bases between. The CDR3 here is CASSPRIGLIPDNEQFF. CDR3 nucleotide sequence: TGTGCCAGCAGTCCCAGGATAGGACTAATTCCTGACAATGAGCAGTTCTTC.

Written as DNA, the CDR3 is TGTGCCAGTAGTATAAATCTAGGTGCGCAGTATTTT. It translates to CASSINLGAQYF. The chain links TRBV19 to TRBJ2-3; D unclear. The CDR3 loop spans 12 amino acids. Germline loops: CDR1 LNHDA, CDR2 SQIVND (reference sequence). The V and J ends lost 2 bases and 10 bases respectively, with 10 bases between them. The entire variable domain, with the rest obtained from reference TRBV19 and TRBJ2-3, is as follows: DGGITQSPKYLFRKEGQNVTLSCEQNLNHDAMYWYRQDPGQGLRLIYYSQIVNDFQKGDIAEGYSVSREKKESFPLTVTSAQKNPTAFYLCASSINLGAQYFGPGTRLTVL.

This sequence joins TRBV12-5 and TRBJ2-7, with 8 bases aligning to TRBD1. Germline lookup yields CDR1 LGHNT and CDR2 FRNRAP. This CDR3 is built from 21 residues. The V and J ends lost 0 bases and 4 bases, in that order; junction bases with no gene match: 23. The CDR3 reads CASGLVQSIRVTGTGGYEQYF. The CDR3, as DNA: TGTGCTAGTGGTTTGGTACAAAGCATTAGGGTTACCGGGACAGGCGGGTACGAGCAGTACTTC. The full variable domain, its missing parts supplied by reference TRBV12-5 and TRBJ2-7, is DARVTQTPRHKVTEMGQEVTMRCQPILGHNTVFWYRQTMMQGLELLAYFRNRAPLDDSGMPKDRFSAEMPDATLATLKIQPSEPRDSAVYFCASGLVQSIRVTGTGGYEQYFGPGTRLTVT.